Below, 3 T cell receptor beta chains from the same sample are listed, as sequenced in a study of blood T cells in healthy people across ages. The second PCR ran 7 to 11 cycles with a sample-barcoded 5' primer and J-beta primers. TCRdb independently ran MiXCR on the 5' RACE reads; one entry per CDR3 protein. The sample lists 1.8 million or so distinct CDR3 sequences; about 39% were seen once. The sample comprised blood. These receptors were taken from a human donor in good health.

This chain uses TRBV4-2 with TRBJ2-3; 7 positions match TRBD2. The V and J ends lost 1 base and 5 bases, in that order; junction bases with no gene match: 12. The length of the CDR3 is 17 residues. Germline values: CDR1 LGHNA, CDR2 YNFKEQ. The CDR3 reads CASSQGPAWEGGDTQYF. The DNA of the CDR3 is TGTGCCAGCAGCCAAGGCCCCGCGTGGGAGGGAGGAGATACGCAGTATTTT.

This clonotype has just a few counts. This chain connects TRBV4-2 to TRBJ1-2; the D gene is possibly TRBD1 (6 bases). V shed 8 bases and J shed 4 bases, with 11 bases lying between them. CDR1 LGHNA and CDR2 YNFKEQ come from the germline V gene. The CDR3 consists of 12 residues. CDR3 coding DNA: TGTGCCAGCTGGGGAGGGGGCTATGGCTACACCTTC. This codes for CASWGGGYGYTF.

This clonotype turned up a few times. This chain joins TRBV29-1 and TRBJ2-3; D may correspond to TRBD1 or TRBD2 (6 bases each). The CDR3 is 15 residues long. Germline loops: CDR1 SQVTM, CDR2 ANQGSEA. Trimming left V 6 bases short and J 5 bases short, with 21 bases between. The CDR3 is CSVVSREGGLDTQYF. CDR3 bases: TGCAGCGTGGTATCCCGGGAAGGGGGACTAGATACGCAGTATTTT.